The 9 T cell receptor beta chains in this list originate from one sample, sequenced in a study of blood T cell repertoires in COVID-19 (TCRdb year 2020). The library came from the immunoSEQ multiplex PCR assay. This is the immuneACCESS table as TCRdb keeps it, with only in-frame sequences that have V and J called. A part of the clones is gone; compared with another copy, unresolved V genes explain less than half, and the rest is unexplained. The sample contains fewer than 250,000 clones, about 84% of them found a single time. The ten most abundant clones make up about 1.8% of the sample. The specimen sequenced was PBMCs or T cells enriched from blood (not recorded which). Receptor source: a man between 60 and 75 years old who had recovered from COVID-19.

The CDR3 protein is CASRSPGQGIQPQHF. The CDR3 coding sequence is TGTGCCAGCAGGTCTCCGGGACAGGGAATCCAGCCCCAGCATTTT. The chain couples TRBV6-5 to TRBJ1-5, with 9 bases matching TRBD1. V shed 6 bases and J 7 bases; nucleotides not matched to a gene: 10. The CDR3 consists of 15 residues. The V gene's germline CDR1 is MNHEY and CDR2 SVGAGI.

This sequence joins TRBV9 and TRBJ2-5, with 11 nucleotides matching TRBD1. Germline V gene lookup returns CDR1 SGDLS and CDR2 YYNGEE. V was pared by 2 bases and J by 5 bases, with 5 bases of the junction left unmatched. This CDR3 is built from 15 residues. The CDR3 here is CASSVDRGRGETQYF. The CDR3 nucleotides read TGTGCCAGCAGCGTGGACAGGGGGCGAGGGGAGACCCAGTACTTC.

The chain has TRBV6-2 or TRBV6-3 and TRBJ1-1, with no clear D. Trimming removed 2 bases at V and 9 bases at J, with 10 bases between. Germline V gene sequence: CDR1 MNHEY, CDR2 SVGEGT. The CDR3 contains 12 residues. This CDR3 is CASSYRVTQAFF. Written as DNA, the CDR3 is TGTGCCAGCAGTTACCGGGTCACCCAAGCTTTCTTT.

The chain joins TRBV7-9 to TRBJ1-2; 7 bases are shared with TRBD1. The CDR3 runs 15 residues. Germline V gene data show CDR1 as SEHNR and CDR2 as FQNEAQ (reference sequence). Losses at the gene ends were 3 bases for V and 8 bases for J; bases not matched to a gene: 12. DNA for the CDR3: TGTGCCAGCAGCTTCCCTGGACAGGTTAGGCACGGCTACACCTTC. Translation gives CASSFPGQVRHGYTF.

This chain connects TRBV18 to TRBJ1-2; a weak D match, TRBD1 (6 bases). This CDR3 region has 16 residues. The germline CDR1 and CDR2 sequences are KGHSH and LQKENI. Trimming pared 6 bases from V and 6 bases from J, leaving 23 bases between. Here the CDR3 reads CASSLLPSNGGDGYTF. The DNA of the CDR3 is TGTGCCAGCTCGCTTCTACCAAGTAATGGGGGCGATGGCTACACCTTC. Using reference TRBV18 and TRBJ1-2 for the parts outside the CDR3, the full variable domain is NAGVMQNPRHLVRRRGQEARLRCSPMKGHSHVYWYRQLPEEGLKFMVYLQKENIIDESGMPKERFSAEFPKEGPSILRIQQVVRGDSAAYFCASSLLPSNGGDGYTFGSGTRLTVV.

The V gene is TRBV7-3, the J gene TRBJ1-6, with D possibly TRBD1 on 5 matching bases. The CDR3 has 14 residues. The germline gives CDR1 SGHTA, CDR2 FQGTGA. V dropped 1 base and J dropped 7 bases, with 8 bases sitting between them. For the CDR3, the DNA is TGTGCCAGCAGCTTAAGGGGGGAAAATTCACCCCTCCACTTT. It translates to CASSLRGENSPLHF. Full variable domain (missing parts from reference TRBV7-3 and TRBJ1-6): GAGVSQTPSNKVTEKGKYVELRCDPISGHTALYWYRQSLGQGPEFLIYFQGTGAADDSGLPNDRFFAVRPEGSVSTLKIQRTERGDSAVYLCASSLRGENSPLHFGNGTRLTVT.

The rearrangement joins TRBV4-3 to TRBJ1-5; D remains ambiguous. V lost 0 bases and J 0 bases, leaving 6 bases between the germline ends. Germline V lookup: CDR1 LGHNA, CDR2 YSLEER. The length of the CDR3 is 15 residues. This CDR3 is CASSQDRYSNQPQHF. The CDR3, as DNA: TGCGCCAGCAGCCAAGATCGGTATAGCAATCAGCCCCAGCATTTT.

Only one count was recorded for this clone. V is TRBV24-1 and J is TRBJ2-3; 7 bases align to TRBD2. J gave up 1 base and V 1 base, and 4 bases lay outside the gene matches. Per germline, CDR1 KGHDR and CDR2 SFDVKD. The length of the CDR3 is 16 residues. In DNA, the CDR3 is TGTGCCACCAGTGATTTTGCGGGGAGGGGCACAGATACGCAGTATTTT. Translating it yields CATSDFAGRGTDTQYF.

The V call is TRBV19, the J call TRBJ2-7; 12 nucleotides agree with TRBD1. The junction had 4 bases not matched to a gene; V was cut back by 3 bases and J by 4 bases. CDR3 size: 15 residues. Germline V lookup: CDR1 LNHDA, CDR2 SQIVND (reference sequence). The CDR3 bases are TGTGCCAGTAGTATGGGGACAGGGGGCTGGTACGAGCAGTACTTC. Protein sequence: CASSMGTGGWYEQYF.